A selection of T cell receptor beta chains follows, all from one sample in a study of blood T cell repertoires in COVID-19. The table came from immunoSEQ multiplex PCR; TCRdb's copy has only in-frame clones and leaves some out. Of 150,000 to 180,000 clones listed, 70% to 85% are singletons. The specimen sequenced was peripheral blood. These receptors were taken from a woman aged 60 to 75 with acute or convalescent COVID-19. Both conserved end residues are part of each CDR3. The order of the fields is clone size, CDR3 length, V gene, CDR3 protein. Clone size is stated in some rows and not others, as once, few, many or a class when expanded.

. 14 TRBV6-1 CASSESPGTDTQYF
. 14 TRBV11-2 CASSPTGGANEQFF
. 15 TRBV6-5 CASSQYPGQGYEQYF
. 17 TRBV2 CASSENSSGGEWETQYF
. 17 TRBV30 CAWMRGAGGGGTGELFF
few 12 TRBV6-5 CASSLPQGFAFF
. 16 TRBV3-1/TRBV3-2 CASSQEYSGGTDTQYF
. 14 TRBV7-9 CASSLETSRRTQYF
. 12 TRBV7-9 CASSLRDTEAFF
. 14 TRBV28 CASSLGQGAYEQYF
. 11 TRBV2 CASRRDYGYTF
. 14 TRBV6-5 CASRPTGGAYGYTF
. 14 TRBV7-2 CASSLSGVGETQYF
. 15 TRBV7-9 CASSLGVSGQETQYF
. 14 TRBV2 CASSEQGFGETQYF
few 15 TRBV6-5 CASSGQPHSNYGYTF
. 14 TRBV27 CASREQGAGNTIYF
. 13 TRBV18 CASSPTGSGGYTF
. 13 TRBV28 CASMPGQNYEQYF
. 14 TRBV6-5 CASSSPYSNQPQHF
. 12 TRBV5-4 CASSISGGPQHF
. 13 TRBV6-6 CASSFQGAGELFF
. 14 TRBV5-1 CASSLAGHPVGYTF
. 14 TRBV15 CATSVGQEPYEQYF
once 19 TRBV2 CASIRDRGSGGGAGTEAFF
. 15 TRBV18 CASSPPGVTGNTIYF
. 14 TRBV27 CASSPDRFDYGYTF
. 16 TRBV5-6 CASSWGTGLSNQPQHF
. 16 TRBV28 CASSLDRESYNSPLHF
. 16 TRBV6-2/TRBV6-3 CASSYYGTSATYEQYF
. 11 TRBV2 CASRETGFTTF
. 13 TRBV4-1 CASSQATNYGYTF
. 13 TRBV28 CASSPTHRDKAFF
. 12 TRBV2 CASRGQNTEAFF
. 16 TRBV5-1 CASSFHYRGPGNTIYF
. 16 TRBV19 CASSLLTGGRGETQYF
. 16 TRBV19 CASRIDGTGDTGELFF
many 14 TRBV7-9 CASSLGQGNTEAFF
. 16 TRBV7-3 CASSSNPGQGMSEAFF
. 14 TRBV28 CASSLSTGGQPQHF
. 13 TRBV5-1 CASRTTTGDTQYF
. 16 TRBV7-9 CASSHRVGGNETEAFF
. 15 TRBV2 CASSEYGRTGETQYF
. 16 TRBV6-2/TRBV6-3 CASSYSTAAGDYGYTF
few 13 TRBV30 CAWLAGNTGELFF
. 17 TRBV6-1 CASSELGWGRGNQPQHF
. 14 TRBV6-2/TRBV6-3 CASSYSRQTYGYTF
few 15 TRBV19 CASSYRGHRDYGYTF
. 16 TRBV4-2 CASSQDRDSFAYEQYF
. 15 TRBV5-1 CASSPGTGVQETQYF
. 11 TRBV30 CAWSPGLSKYF
. 11 TRBV3-1/TRBV3-2 CASTHGGEAFF
. 16 TRBV18 CASSSDRENGRHEQYF
. 16 TRBV5-6 CASSLFEGRRGYGYTF
. 13 TRBV6-5 CASSYLQGGEAFF
. 12 TRBV7-2 CASSNQGYGYTF
once 14 TRBV6-5 CASSRTGEWETQYF
. 16 TRBV5-1 CASSLGDRVSTGELFF
. 15 TRBV11-2 CASSLGAGSGNTIYF